This passage covers 7 T cell receptor beta chains from one sample sequenced in a study of blood T cell repertoires in COVID-19. Profiled with immunoSEQ multiplex PCR; TCRdb holds only in-frame clones, not every one. The table has a few hundred thousand clones, 70% to 90% seen once. Sequencing was carried out using PBMCs or T cells enriched from blood (not recorded which). The receptors come from a woman between 35 and 50 years old with acute COVID-19.

The J gene is TRBJ2-7, the V gene TRBV27; 8 positions match TRBD1. Germline assignment: CDR1 MNHEY and CDR2 SMNVEV (reference sequence). The CDR3 spans 16 residues. Unmatched junction bases numbered 13, after V lost 8 bases and J lost 1 base. The CDR3 protein is CASRLLDRDPSYEQYF. CDR3 nucleotides: TGTGCCAGCCGCCTGCTGGACAGGGACCCATCCTACGAGCAGTACTTC.

This CDR3 reads CASSYGTSGRRYEQYF. Written as DNA, the CDR3 is TGTGCCAGCAGTTACGGGACTAGCGGGAGGAGGTACGAGCAGTACTTC. The V and J genes are TRBV6-2 or TRBV6-3 and TRBJ2-7, with TRBD2 matching 15 bases. The germline V gene encodes CDR1 MNHEY and CDR2 SVGEGT. The J segment lost 4 bases and the V segment lost 2 bases, leaving 3 bases of the junction unmatched. The CDR3 contains 16 residues.

The rearrangement joins TRBV29-1 to TRBJ2-1; perhaps TRBD1 as D (6 bases). The V end was cut by 6 bases, the J end by 10 bases, with 13 bases between. CDR1 is SQVTM, CDR2 ANQGSEA, per germline. The CDR3 loop spans 11 amino acids. CDR3 in amino acids: CSVYQGREQFF. The CDR3 nucleotides are TGCAGCGTCTACCAGGGGCGAGAGCAGTTCTTC.

The chain has TRBV9 and TRBJ2-7; a possible D gene is TRBD2 (6 bases). Germline V gene lookup returns CDR1 SGDLS and CDR2 YYNGEE. The V gene lost 0 bases and the J gene lost 2 bases, with 12 bases spanning the gap. This CDR3 has 15 residues. CDR3 DNA sequence: TGTGCCAGCAGCGTAGCTCCAGGGAGGACCTACGAGCAGTACTTC. It yields the protein CASSVAPGRTYEQYF.

This clone has just a few counts. V is TRBV27 and J is TRBJ2-7; D possibly corresponds to TRBD2 (6 bases). The germline V and J ends were trimmed by 7 bases and 11 bases, with 27 bases remaining between them. The CDR3 contains 15 residues. Per germline, CDR1 MNHEY and CDR2 SMNVEV (reference sequence). Here the CDR3 reads CASTTIRDLPSTEYF. CDR3 nucleotide sequence: TGTGCCAGCACTACTATCCGGGACTTGCCCTCTACTGAGTACTTC.

The CDR3: CASSLQGSATNTGELFF. The CDR3 region has the DNA TGTGCCAGCAGCTTACAGGGTTCGGCGACAAACACCGGGGAGCTGTTTTTT. The rearrangement joins TRBV7-2 to TRBJ2-2, with a weak D call TRBD1 (5 bases). Germline V lookup: CDR1 SGHTA, CDR2 FQGNSA. V was cut by 2 bases and J by 2 bases, with 15 bases left in between. This CDR3 region has 17 residues.

CDR3 protein: CASSPGTGIIGELFF. The CDR3 DNA reads as TGTGCCAGCAGCCCCGGGACAGGGATTATCGGGGAGCTGTTTTTT. The chain links TRBV7-3 to TRBJ2-2; 9 bases are shared with TRBD1. Unmatched junction bases numbered 8, after V lost 5 bases and J lost 7 bases. The CDR3 has 15 residues. The germline gives CDR1 SGHTA, CDR2 FQGTGA.